This T cell receptor (beta chain) was retrieved from a study of T cell repertoires in cytomegalovirus infection. Study at large: HLA-B-restricted CMV epitopes that are well studied were used alongside recently identified HLA-C-restricted ones.

General study results and limits: In two of eight donors, the top clonotype was HLA-C-restricted CMV-specific.

A word on this clonotype: What it binds is unknown.

TCRdb reprocessed the reads via MiXCR and lists one record per CDR3 protein. The sample lists 400,000 to 600,000 distinct CDR3 sequences; about 44% were seen once. This CDR3 has 16 amino acids. Germline lookup yields CDR1 SGHTA and CDR2 FQGNSA. V trimming: 1 base; J trimming: 2 bases; junction bases outside the gene matches: 7. The V gene is TRBV7-2, the J gene TRBJ2-7; 8 nucleotides agree with TRBD2. This receptor was taken from a human donor in good health (CMV status not recorded). Some clones in this sample may be carry-over from other donors' samples. The material was cultured PBMCs, obtained from culture after CMV antigen stimulation. The CDR3 protein is CASSLGGTSSTYEQYF. CDR3 nucleotides: TGTGCCAGCAGCTTAGGGGGGACTAGTAGTACCTACGAGCAGTACTTC.